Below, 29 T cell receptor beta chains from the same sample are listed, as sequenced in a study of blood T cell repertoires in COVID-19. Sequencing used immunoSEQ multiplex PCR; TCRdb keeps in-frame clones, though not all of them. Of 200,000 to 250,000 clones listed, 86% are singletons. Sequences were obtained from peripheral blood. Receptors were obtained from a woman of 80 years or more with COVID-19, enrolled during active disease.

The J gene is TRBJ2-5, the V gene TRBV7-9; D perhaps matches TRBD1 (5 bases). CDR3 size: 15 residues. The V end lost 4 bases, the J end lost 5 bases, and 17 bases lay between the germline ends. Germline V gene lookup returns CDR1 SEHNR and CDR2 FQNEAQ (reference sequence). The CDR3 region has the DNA TGTGCCAGCAGCTCCCAGGGCACTGAAGGGGAGACCCAGTACTTC. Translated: CASSSQGTEGETQYF.

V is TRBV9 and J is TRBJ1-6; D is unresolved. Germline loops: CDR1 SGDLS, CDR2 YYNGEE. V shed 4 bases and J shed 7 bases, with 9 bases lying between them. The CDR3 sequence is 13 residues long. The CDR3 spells CASSPRDNSPLHF. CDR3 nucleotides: TGTGCCAGCAGCCCTAGAGACAATTCACCCCTCCACTTT.

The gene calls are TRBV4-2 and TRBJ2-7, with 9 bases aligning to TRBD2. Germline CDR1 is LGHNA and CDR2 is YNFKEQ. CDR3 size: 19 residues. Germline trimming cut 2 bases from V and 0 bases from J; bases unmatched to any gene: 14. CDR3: CASSQLPGTSYMSSYEQYF. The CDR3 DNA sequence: TGTGCCAGCAGCCAACTCCCCGGGACTAGCTATATGAGCTCCTACGAGCAGTACTTC.

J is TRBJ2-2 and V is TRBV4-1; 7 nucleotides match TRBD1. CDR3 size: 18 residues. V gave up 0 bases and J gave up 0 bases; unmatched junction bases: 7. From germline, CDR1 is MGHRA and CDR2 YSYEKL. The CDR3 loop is CASSQEGFGTANTGELFF. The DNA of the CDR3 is TGCGCCAGCAGCCAAGAAGGATTTGGGACAGCGAACACCGGGGAGCTGTTTTTT.

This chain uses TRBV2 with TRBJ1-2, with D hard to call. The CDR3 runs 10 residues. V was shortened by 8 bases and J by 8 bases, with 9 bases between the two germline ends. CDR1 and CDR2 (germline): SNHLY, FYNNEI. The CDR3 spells CASVRYGYTF. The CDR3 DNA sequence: TGTGCCAGCGTCCGGTACGGCTACACCTTC.

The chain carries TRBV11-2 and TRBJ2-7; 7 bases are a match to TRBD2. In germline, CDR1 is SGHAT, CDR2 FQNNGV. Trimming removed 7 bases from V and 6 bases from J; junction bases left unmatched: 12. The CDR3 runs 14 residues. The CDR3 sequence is CASTHRGDGGEQYV. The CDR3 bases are TGTGCCAGCACTCACCGGGGGGACGGTGGCGAGCAGTACGTC.

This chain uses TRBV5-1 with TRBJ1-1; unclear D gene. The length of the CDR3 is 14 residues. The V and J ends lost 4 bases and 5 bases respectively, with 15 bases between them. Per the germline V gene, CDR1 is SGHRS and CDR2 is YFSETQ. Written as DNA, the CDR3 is TGCGCCAGCAGCCGGTTGGGAGGAGAGACTGAAGCTTTCTTT. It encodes CASSRLGGETEAFF.

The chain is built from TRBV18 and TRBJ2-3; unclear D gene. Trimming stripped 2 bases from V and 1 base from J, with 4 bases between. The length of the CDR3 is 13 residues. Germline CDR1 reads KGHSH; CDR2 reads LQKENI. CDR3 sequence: CASSPGGTDTQYF. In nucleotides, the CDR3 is TGTGCCAGCTCACCAGGAGGCACAGATACGCAGTATTTT.

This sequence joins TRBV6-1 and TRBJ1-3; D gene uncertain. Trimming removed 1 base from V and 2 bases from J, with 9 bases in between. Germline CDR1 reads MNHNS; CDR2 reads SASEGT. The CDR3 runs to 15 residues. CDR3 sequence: CASSEVDNPGNTIYF. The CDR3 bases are TGTGCCAGCAGTGAAGTCGACAACCCTGGAAACACCATATATTTT.

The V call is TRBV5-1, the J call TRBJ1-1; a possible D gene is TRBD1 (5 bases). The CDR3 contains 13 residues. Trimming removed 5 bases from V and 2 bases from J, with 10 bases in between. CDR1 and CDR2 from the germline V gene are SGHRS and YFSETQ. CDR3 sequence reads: CASRWQGNTEAFF. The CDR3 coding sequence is TGCGCCAGCAGGTGGCAGGGAAACACTGAAGCTTTCTTT.

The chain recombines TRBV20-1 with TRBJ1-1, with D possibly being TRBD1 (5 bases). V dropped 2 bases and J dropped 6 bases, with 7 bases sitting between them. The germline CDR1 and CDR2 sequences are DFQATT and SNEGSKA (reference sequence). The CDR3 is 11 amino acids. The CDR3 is CSARWGAEAFF. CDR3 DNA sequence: TGCAGTGCTAGATGGGGCGCTGAAGCTTTCTTT.

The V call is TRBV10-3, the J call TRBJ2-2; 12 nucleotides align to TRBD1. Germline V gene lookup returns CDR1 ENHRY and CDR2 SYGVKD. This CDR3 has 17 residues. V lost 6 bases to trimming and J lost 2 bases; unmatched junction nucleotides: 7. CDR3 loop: CAISFTGTGGNTGELFF. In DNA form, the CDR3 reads TGTGCCATCAGCTTCACCGGGACAGGGGGCAACACCGGGGAGCTGTTTTTT.

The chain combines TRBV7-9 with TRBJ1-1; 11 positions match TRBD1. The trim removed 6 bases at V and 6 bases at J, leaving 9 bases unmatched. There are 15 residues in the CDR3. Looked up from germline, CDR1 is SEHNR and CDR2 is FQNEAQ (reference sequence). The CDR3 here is CASSPGQGAISEAFF. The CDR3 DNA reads TGTGCCAGCAGTCCCGGACAGGGGGCGATCTCTGAAGCTTTCTTT.

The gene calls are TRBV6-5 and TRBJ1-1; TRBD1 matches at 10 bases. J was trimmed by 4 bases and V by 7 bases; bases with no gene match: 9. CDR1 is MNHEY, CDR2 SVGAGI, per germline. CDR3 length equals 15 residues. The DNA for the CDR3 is TGTGCCAGCACACCGACAGGGGGCTTGAGCACTGAAGCTTTCTTT. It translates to CASTPTGGLSTEAFF.

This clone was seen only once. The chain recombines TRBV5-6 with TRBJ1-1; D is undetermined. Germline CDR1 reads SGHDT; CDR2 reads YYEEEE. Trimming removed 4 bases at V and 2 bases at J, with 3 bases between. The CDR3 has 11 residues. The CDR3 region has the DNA TGTGCCAGCAGCCTTAACACTGAAGCTTTCTTT. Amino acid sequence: CASSLNTEAFF.

The CDR3 spells CASSLQGGRTEAFF. The CDR3 nucleotides read TGCGCCAGCAGCTTACAGGGGGGGAGGACTGAAGCTTTCTTT. The V gene is TRBV5-1, the J gene TRBJ1-1; 8 bases match TRBD1. The V gene end was trimmed by 2 bases and the J gene end by 5 bases; junction bases not matched to a gene: 5. Germline CDR1 and CDR2: SGHRS and YFSETQ. This CDR3 region has 14 residues. The entire variable domain, with the rest obtained from reference TRBV5-1 and TRBJ1-1, is as follows: KAGVTQTPRYLIKTRGQQVTLSCSPISGHRSVSWYQQTPGQGLQFLFEYFSETQRNKGNFPGRFSGRQFSNSRSEMNVSTLELGDSALYLCASSLQGGRTEAFFGQGTRLTVV.

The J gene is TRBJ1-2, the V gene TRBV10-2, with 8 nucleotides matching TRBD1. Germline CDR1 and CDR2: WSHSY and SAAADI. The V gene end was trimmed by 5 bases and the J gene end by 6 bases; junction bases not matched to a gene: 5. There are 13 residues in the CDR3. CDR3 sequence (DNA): TGCGCCAGCAGTCCCCAGGGGGCCCATGGCTACACCTTC. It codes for CASSPQGAHGYTF.

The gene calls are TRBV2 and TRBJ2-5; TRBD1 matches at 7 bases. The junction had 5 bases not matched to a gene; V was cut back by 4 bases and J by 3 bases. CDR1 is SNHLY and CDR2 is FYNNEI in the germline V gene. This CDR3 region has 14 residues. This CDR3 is CASSGRDRKETQYF. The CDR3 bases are TGTGCCAGCAGTGGTAGGGACAGAAAAGAGACCCAGTACTTC.

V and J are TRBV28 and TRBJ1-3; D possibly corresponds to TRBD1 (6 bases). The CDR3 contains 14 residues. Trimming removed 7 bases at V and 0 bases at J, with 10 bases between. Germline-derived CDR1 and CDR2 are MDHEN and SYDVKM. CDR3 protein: CASTGQISGNTIYF. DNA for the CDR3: TGTGCCAGCACCGGACAGATCTCTGGAAACACCATATATTTT.

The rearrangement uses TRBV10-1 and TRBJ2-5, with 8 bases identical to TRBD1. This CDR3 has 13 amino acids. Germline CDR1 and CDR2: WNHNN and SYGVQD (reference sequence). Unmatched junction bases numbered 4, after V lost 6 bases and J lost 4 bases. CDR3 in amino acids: CASSGQGRETQYF. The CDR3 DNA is TGCGCCAGCAGCGGACAGGGAAGAGAGACCCAGTACTTC.

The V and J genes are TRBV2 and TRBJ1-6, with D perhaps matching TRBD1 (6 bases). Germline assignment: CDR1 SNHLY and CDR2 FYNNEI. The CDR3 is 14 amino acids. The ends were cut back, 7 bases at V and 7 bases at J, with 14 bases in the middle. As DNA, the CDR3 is TGTGCCAGCACAGGGGCGTTCGGGAATTCACCCCTCCACTTT. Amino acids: CASTGAFGNSPLHF.

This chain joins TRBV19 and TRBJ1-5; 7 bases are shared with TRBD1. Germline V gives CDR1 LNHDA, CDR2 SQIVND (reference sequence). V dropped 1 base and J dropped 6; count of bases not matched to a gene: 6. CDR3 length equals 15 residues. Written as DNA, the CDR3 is TGTGCCAGTAGTATAGTAGGGGCAGGGGGTCAGCCCCAGCATTTT. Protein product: CASSIVGAGGQPQHF.

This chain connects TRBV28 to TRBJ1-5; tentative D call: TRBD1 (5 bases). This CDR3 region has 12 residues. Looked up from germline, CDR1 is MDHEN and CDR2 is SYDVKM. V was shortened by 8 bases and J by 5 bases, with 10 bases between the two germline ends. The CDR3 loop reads CASGGGHQPQHF. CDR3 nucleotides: TGTGCCAGCGGGGGAGGGCATCAGCCCCAGCATTTT.

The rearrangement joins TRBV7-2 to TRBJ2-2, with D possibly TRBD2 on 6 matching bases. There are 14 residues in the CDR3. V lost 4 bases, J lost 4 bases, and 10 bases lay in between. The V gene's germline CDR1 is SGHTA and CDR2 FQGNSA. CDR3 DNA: TGTGCCAGCAGCTCGCTAGCGACCACCGGGGAGCTGTTTTTT. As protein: CASSSLATTGELFF. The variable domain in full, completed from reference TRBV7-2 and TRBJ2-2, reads GAGVSQSPSNKVTEKGKDVELRCDPISGHTALYWYRQSLGQGLEFLIYFQGNSAPDKSGLPSDRFSAERTGGSVSTLTIQRTQQEDSAVYLCASSSLATTGELFFGEGSRLTVL.

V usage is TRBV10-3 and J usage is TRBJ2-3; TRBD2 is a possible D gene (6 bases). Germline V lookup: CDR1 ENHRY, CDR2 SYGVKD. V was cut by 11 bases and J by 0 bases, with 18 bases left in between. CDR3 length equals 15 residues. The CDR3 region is CAAVGGVTSTDTQYF. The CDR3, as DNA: TGTGCCGCCGTCGGCGGGGTAACTAGCACAGATACGCAGTATTTT.

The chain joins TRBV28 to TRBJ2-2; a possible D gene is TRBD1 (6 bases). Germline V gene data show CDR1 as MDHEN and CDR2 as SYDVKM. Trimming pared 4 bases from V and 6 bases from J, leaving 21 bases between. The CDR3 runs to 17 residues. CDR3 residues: CASSSDQGLGSSGELFF. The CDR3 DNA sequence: TGTGCCAGCAGTTCCGATCAGGGGTTAGGGTCATCCGGGGAGCTGTTTTTT.

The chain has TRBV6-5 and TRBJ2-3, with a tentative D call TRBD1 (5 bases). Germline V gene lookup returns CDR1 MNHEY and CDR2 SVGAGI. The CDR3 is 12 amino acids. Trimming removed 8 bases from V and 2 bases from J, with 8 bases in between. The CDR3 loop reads CASGAHTDTQYF. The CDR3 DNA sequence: TGTGCCAGCGGGGCGCACACAGATACGCAGTATTTT.

CDR3 sequence: CAISDGGWTGGSQPQHF. As DNA, the CDR3 is TGTGCCATCAGTGACGGGGGGTGGACAGGGGGCAGTCAGCCCCAGCATTTT. The V and J genes are TRBV10-3 and TRBJ1-5; 11 bases align to TRBD1. Germline-derived CDR1 and CDR2 are ENHRY and SYGVKD. Trimming took 3 bases from V and 6 from J; bases not matched to a gene: 10. The length of the CDR3 is 17 residues.

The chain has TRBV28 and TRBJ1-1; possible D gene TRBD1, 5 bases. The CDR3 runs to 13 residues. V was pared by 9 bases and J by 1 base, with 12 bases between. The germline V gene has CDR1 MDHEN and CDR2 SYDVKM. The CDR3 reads CASTRRANTEAFF. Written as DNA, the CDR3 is TGTGCCAGTACACGCAGGGCGAACACTGAAGCTTTCTTT.